This TCR beta chain was captured by sequencing in a study of CD8 T cells in Susac syndrome. Trimming shortened V by 0 bases and J by 1 base, and 11 bases separated the two germline ends. Germline V gene sequence: CDR1 SGDLS, CDR2 YYNGEE. CDR3 length: 15 amino acids. The authors reverse transcribed about 0.45 to 1 ug RNA with random hexamers. In TCRdb, the immunoSEQ multiplex PCR reads were re-called with MiXCR into one record per CDR3 protein. The table records over 100,000 distinct CDR3 sequences, just under 95% of them present only once. Source material: CD8+ T cells from PBMCs. V and J are TRBV9 and TRBJ2-7; TRBD1 might be the D (6 bases). The sequence derives from a human donor with Susac syndrome. CDR3 in DNA: TGTGCCAGCAGCGTAGAGGCAGGGGTTTCCTACGAGCAGTACTTC. Residues: CASSVEAGVSYEQYF.